This passage covers 29 T cell receptor beta chains from one sample sequenced in a study of blood T cell repertoires in COVID-19. Only in-frame clones appear in the TCRdb table, and some are missing; sequencing was by immunoSEQ multiplex PCR. This sample has tens of thousands of clones, with 89% found just once. The sample comprised peripheral blood. The origin of the receptors is a woman between 65 and 79 years old with acute or convalescent COVID-19.

This clone was observed a single time. This specimen includes other DNA sequences encoding the same CDR3. The CDR3 bases are TGCGCCAGCAGCTTGGACTCTACCGGGGAGCTGTTTTTT. It translates to CASSLDSTGELFF. V usage is TRBV5-1 and J usage is TRBJ2-2; D gene unclear. V was pared by 0 bases and J by 5 bases, with 5 bases between. Germline CDR1 reads SGHRS; CDR2 reads YFSETQ. The CDR3 covers 13 residues. Drawing the rest from reference TRBV5-1 and TRBJ2-2, the complete variable domain is KAGVTQTPRYLIKTRGQQVTLSCSPISGHRSVSWYQQTPGQGLQFLFEYFSETQRNKGNFPGRFSGRQFSNSRSEMNVSTLELGDSALYLCASSLDSTGELFFGEGSRLTVL.

Notes on this clone: An end of the junction differs from the germline gene, which may be a read error. The chain uses TRBV19 and TRBJ2-7; the D gene is possibly TRBD1 (5 bases). The CDR3 is 16 residues long. Germline V lookup: CDR1 LNHDA, CDR2 SQIVND (reference sequence). CDR3 in DNA: TGTGCCAGTAGTCTAGACGACAGTTCACCCTCCTACGAGCAGTACTTC. Protein: CASSLDDSSPSYEQYF. Drawing the rest from reference TRBV19 and TRBJ2-7, the complete variable domain is DGGITQSPKYLFRKEGQNVTLSCEQNLNHDAMYWYRQDPGQGLRLIYYSQIVNDFQKGDIAEGYSVSREKKESFPLTVTSAQKNPTAFYLCASSLDDSSPSYEQYFGPGTRLTVT.

A remark on this clone: An end of the junction does not agree with germline; a read error may underlie this. The genes are TRBV7-7 and TRBJ2-5; a weak D match, TRBD1 (6 bases). The CDR3 length is 15 residues. Germline CDR1 is SSHAT and CDR2 is FNYEAQ (reference sequence). The CDR3 spells CASSSLGDNGETQYF. The CDR3 bases are TGTGCTAGCAGCTCCTTAGGGGACAACGGGGAGACCCAGTACTTC.

This sequence joins TRBV7-2 and TRBJ2-5, with unresolved D. Germline V gives CDR1 SGHTA, CDR2 FQGNSA. The CDR3 contains 13 residues. V gave up 1 base and J gave up 2 bases, with 5 bases separating them. The chain's CDR3 is CASSLGQQETQYF. The CDR3 DNA sequence: TGTGCCAGCAGCTTAGGGCAGCAAGAGACCCAGTACTTC.

The chain links TRBV19 to TRBJ1-5, with a possible D match to TRBD1 (5 bases). Trimming took off 2 bases at V and 4 bases at J, with 12 bases between the two ends. The CDR3 has 15 amino acids. Germline V CDR1 and CDR2: LNHDA, SQIVND (reference sequence). CDR3 sequence: CASSIRSGGNQPQHF. For the CDR3, the DNA is TGTGCCAGTAGTATAAGATCGGGGGGGAATCAGCCCCAGCATTTT.

This clone was observed a single time. The chain couples TRBV19 to TRBJ1-5; 7 nucleotides line up with TRBD1. The CDR3 is 15 residues long. V lost 5 bases to trimming and J lost 0 bases; unmatched junction nucleotides: 4. CDR1 and CDR2 (germline): LNHDA, SQIVND (reference sequence). CDR3 bases: TGTGCCAGTAGTGAGGGGACAGCTAGCAATCAGCCCCAGCATTTT. Translating it yields CASSEGTASNQPQHF.

The chain is built from TRBV5-1 and TRBJ2-5; 8 nucleotides line up with TRBD2. Unmatched junction bases numbered 10, after V lost 4 bases and J lost 2 bases. From germline, CDR1 is SGHRS and CDR2 YFSETQ. The CDR3 length is 16 residues. The CDR3 sequence: CASSLVTGTRQETQYF. The CDR3 region has the DNA TGCGCCAGCAGCCTGGTGACCGGGACTAGACAAGAGACCCAGTACTTC. Using reference TRBV5-1 and TRBJ2-5 for the parts outside the CDR3, the full variable domain is KAGVTQTPRYLIKTRGQQVTLSCSPISGHRSVSWYQQTPGQGLQFLFEYFSETQRNKGNFPGRFSGRQFSNSRSEMNVSTLELGDSALYLCASSLVTGTRQETQYFGPGTRLLVL.

This chain joins TRBV29-1 and TRBJ1-2; the match to TRBD1 covers 7 bases. Looked up from germline, CDR1 is SQVTM and CDR2 is ANQGSEA. J lost 0 bases, V lost 3 bases, and 1 base had no gene match. This CDR3 is built from 13 residues. As DNA, the CDR3 is TGCAGCGTTGACACAGGGGCTAACTATGGCTACACCTTC. Protein sequence: CSVDTGANYGYTF.

The CDR3 DNA reads TGTGCCAGCAGTTGGGGAGGGAACAATCAGCCCCAGCATTTT. Protein product: CASSWGGNNQPQHF. V usage is TRBV6-6 and J usage is TRBJ1-5, with D unclear. CDR1 is MNHNY and CDR2 is SVGAGI in the germline V gene (reference sequence). Trimming removed 4 bases at V and 3 bases at J, with 10 bases between. The CDR3 extends over 14 amino acids.

V and J are TRBV28 and TRBJ1-1, with D unresolved. V dropped 5 bases and J dropped 0 bases, with 13 bases sitting between them. Per the germline V gene, CDR1 is MDHEN and CDR2 is SYDVKM. This CDR3 is 15 amino acids long. The CDR3 sequence is CASSIRTGMNTEAFF. In DNA, the CDR3 is TGTGCCAGCAGTATCCGGACGGGAATGAACACTGAAGCTTTCTTT.

There are a few counts of this clone. The J gene is TRBJ1-5, the V gene TRBV30, with 9 nucleotides matching TRBD1. This CDR3 contains 20 residues. Germline lookup yields CDR1 GTSNPN and CDR2 SVGIG (reference sequence). After removal of 0 bases from V and 2 bases from J, the junction contained 17 bases not matched to a gene. The CDR3: CAWSVPKVLTGGAGNQPQHF. CDR3 DNA sequence: TGTGCCTGGAGTGTACCGAAGGTGCTCACAGGGGGCGCGGGCAATCAGCCCCAGCATTTT.

V usage is TRBV19 and J usage is TRBJ1-5; no clear D. V was pared by 3 bases and J by 7 bases, with 10 bases between. Per the germline V gene, CDR1 is LNHDA and CDR2 is SQIVND (reference sequence). This CDR3 comprises 13 residues. The CDR3 loop reads CASSMRTGQPQHF. The CDR3 DNA reads TGTGCCAGTAGTATGCGTACGGGACAGCCCCAGCATTTT.

This clone was recorded only once. This chain links TRBV2 with TRBJ2-1; D ambiguous. The CDR3 runs 12 residues. Germline assignment: CDR1 SNHLY and CDR2 FYNNEI. The ends were cut back, 1 base at V and 10 bases at J, with 8 bases in the middle. The CDR3 coding sequence is TGTGCCAGCAGTGAAGAGGTAGCCGAGCAGTTCTTC. Protein: CASSEEVAEQFF.

V gene TRBV14 combines with J gene TRBJ2-1, with D hard to call. CDR3 length: 13 amino acids. The ends were cut back, 2 bases at V and 4 bases at J, with 6 bases in the middle. CDR1 SGHDN and CDR2 FVKESK come from the germline V gene. The CDR3 here is CASSQQVYNEQFF. CDR3 DNA: TGTGCCAGCAGCCAACAGGTTTACAATGAGCAGTTCTTC.

The CDR3 region is CASSGGRRVDSPYNEQFF. The CDR3 DNA reads TGTGCCAGCAGTGGGGGGCGTCGGGTAGACAGCCCATACAATGAGCAGTTCTTC. The rearrangement joins TRBV6-4 to TRBJ2-1; D is perhaps TRBD1 (6 bases). V was clipped by 4 bases and J by 4 bases, with 23 bases between them. CDR3 length: 18 amino acids. Germline assignment: CDR1 MRHNA and CDR2 SNTAGT.

The chain carries TRBV7-9 and TRBJ1-2; 9 bases fit TRBD1. The CDR3 spans 16 residues. Trimming took 4 bases from V and 4 from J; bases not matched to a gene: 10. Germline V gene sequence: CDR1 SEHNR, CDR2 FQNEAQ (reference sequence). The CDR3 nucleotides are TGTGCCAGCAGCTCACCCTCGGGACAGGGCGGCTATGGCTACACCTTC. It yields the protein CASSSPSGQGGYGYTF.

The chain links TRBV2 to TRBJ2-1; 11 bases fit TRBD1. Losses at the gene ends were 8 bases for V and 7 bases for J; bases not matched to a gene: 10. Looked up from germline, CDR1 is SNHLY and CDR2 is FYNNEI. This CDR3 comprises 15 residues. CDR3 amino acids: CASLRTGGYVNEQFF. Here the CDR3 DNA reads TGTGCCAGCTTAAGGACAGGGGGCTATGTAAATGAGCAGTTCTTC.

The chain is built from TRBV19 and TRBJ2-1; D not certain. The CDR3 runs 13 residues. Trimming took off 4 bases at V and 3 bases at J, with 7 bases between the two ends. CDR1 is LNHDA and CDR2 is SQIVND in the germline V gene (reference sequence). Written as DNA, the CDR3 is TGTGCCAGTAGTACCATCGGCTACAATGAGCAGTTCTTC. It specifies CASSTIGYNEQFF.

J is TRBJ1-4 and V is TRBV19; D unclear. The CDR3 extends over 14 amino acids. Looked up from germline, CDR1 is LNHDA and CDR2 is SQIVND (reference sequence). Deletions cut 6 bases from V and 0 bases from J, with 8 bases between. CDR3 coding DNA: TGTGCCAGTAGCTTGCGTGCAACTAATGAAAAACTGTTTTTT. This gives the protein CASSLRATNEKLFF. The whole variable domain, filled in from reference TRBV19 and TRBJ1-4, reads DGGITQSPKYLFRKEGQNVTLSCEQNLNHDAMYWYRQDPGQGLRLIYYSQIVNDFQKGDIAEGYSVSREKKESFPLTVTSAQKNPTAFYLCASSLRATNEKLFFGSGTQLSVL.

This clone was seen just once. V is TRBV27 and J is TRBJ1-4; D perhaps matches TRBD1 (5 bases). Trimming pared 6 bases from V and 7 bases from J, leaving 9 bases between. CDR3 length: 12 amino acids. The germline V gene has CDR1 MNHEY and CDR2 SMNVEV (reference sequence). CDR3 region: CASRQVGEKLFF. Written as DNA, the CDR3 is TGTGCCAGCAGACAGGTGGGTGAAAAACTGTTTTTT.

The chain uses TRBV11-2 and TRBJ2-5; 9 positions agree with TRBD2. Germline loops: CDR1 SGHAT, CDR2 FQNNGV. The CDR3 totals 18 residues. J gave up 2 bases and V 3 bases, and 13 bases lay outside the gene matches. The CDR3 DNA follows: TGTGCCAGCAGCTTTCGGGCCGGCGGCGGGAGGGAACAAGAGACCCAGTACTTC. Its translation: CASSFRAGGGREQETQYF.

The V and J genes are TRBV19 and TRBJ2-2; D possibly corresponds to TRBD1 (5 bases). Trimming shortened V by 6 bases and J by 5 bases, and 10 bases separated the two germline ends. Per the germline V gene, CDR1 is LNHDA and CDR2 is SQIVND (reference sequence). The CDR3 is made up of 13 amino acids. Written as DNA, the CDR3 is TGTGCCAGTAGGTTTACAGGAACCGGGGAGCTGTTTTTT. This encodes CASRFTGTGELFF. Filled out from reference TRBV19 and TRBJ2-2, the complete variable domain reads DGGITQSPKYLFRKEGQNVTLSCEQNLNHDAMYWYRQDPGQGLRLIYYSQIVNDFQKGDIAEGYSVSREKKESFPLTVTSAQKNPTAFYLCASRFTGTGELFFGEGSRLTVL.

The J gene is TRBJ2-2, the V gene TRBV9, with a tentative D call TRBD2 (5 bases). The CDR3 consists of 14 residues. Germline lookup yields CDR1 SGDLS and CDR2 YYNGEE. V lost 0 bases and J 6 bases, leaving 9 bases between the germline ends. The CDR3 reads CASSVVNGAGELFF. CDR3 DNA: TGTGCCAGCAGCGTAGTAAACGGGGCCGGGGAGCTGTTTTTT. Full variable domain (remainder filled in from reference TRBV9 and TRBJ2-2): DSGVTQTPKHLITATGQRVTLRCSPRSGDLSVYWYQQSLDQGLQFLIQYYNGEERAKGNILERFSAQQFPDLHSELNLSSLELGDSALYFCASSVVNGAGELFFGEGSRLTVL.

This clone was seen only once. The V gene is TRBV5-6, the J gene TRBJ2-1; 8 bases are shared with TRBD1. Trimming cost V 4 bases and J 2 bases; bases outside gene matches: 5. In germline, CDR1 is SGHDT, CDR2 YYEEEE. This CDR3 contains 15 residues. CDR3 loop: CASSGRGRPYNEQFF. The CDR3 DNA sequence: TGTGCCAGCAGCGGCAGGGGGCGACCCTACAATGAGCAGTTCTTC.

The rearrangement links TRBV5-1 to TRBJ2-3; the match to TRBD2 covers 9 bases. J lost 6 bases, V lost 5 bases, and 4 bases had no gene match. The germline V gene encodes CDR1 SGHRS and CDR2 YFSETQ. CDR3 size: 13 residues. CDR3 region: CASRLAGVDTQYF. CDR3 DNA: TGCGCCAGCAGATTAGCGGGAGTGGATACGCAGTATTTT.

This chain connects TRBV29-1 to TRBJ1-2; TRBD1 aligns across 11 bases. V was pared by 5 bases and J by 1 base, with 9 bases of the junction left unmatched. Germline values: CDR1 SQVTM, CDR2 ANQGSEA. There are 16 residues in the CDR3. For the CDR3, the DNA is TGCAGCGTTCGGGGACAGGACAGGGGGCTTAACTATGGCTACACCTTC. Protein: CSVRGQDRGLNYGYTF.

This clone showed up just once. This chain uses TRBV28 with TRBJ2-6; TRBD1 matches 7 bases. The CDR3 spans 15 residues. The trim removed 5 bases at V and 2 bases at J, leaving 3 bases unmatched. In germline, CDR1 is MDHEN, CDR2 SYDVKM. The chain's CDR3 is CASSATGTGANVLTF. The CDR3 DNA is TGTGCCAGCAGTGCGACAGGGACTGGGGCCAACGTCCTGACTTTC.

This chain connects TRBV28 to TRBJ2-1; D ambiguous. Trimming left V 10 bases short and J 3 bases short, with 19 bases between. The CDR3 totals 15 residues. Germline CDR1 is MDHEN and CDR2 is SYDVKM. CDR3 nucleotide sequence: TGTGCCACCCAAAAACTCCCTACTTACTACAATGAGCAGTTCTTC. This codes for CATQKLPTYYNEQFF.

This clone was seen once. The chain has TRBV13 and TRBJ2-2; maybe TRBD1 (5 bases). V shed 5 bases and J shed 6 bases, with 19 bases lying between them. Looked up from germline, CDR1 is PRHDT and CDR2 is FYEKMQ (reference sequence). The CDR3 contains 16 residues. The CDR3 protein is CASSQGWVQQSGELFF. In nucleotides, the CDR3 is TGTGCCAGCAGCCAGGGCTGGGTTCAACAGTCCGGGGAGCTGTTTTTT.